This TCR beta chain stems from a study of shared clonotypes between healthy human individuals. A note on this clone: What it binds is unknown.

Produced via immunoSEQ multiplex PCR; TCRdb's table is partial and in-frame only. The table includes 750,000 to 1,000,000 clones, almost 95% detected once. Study-level results: Clonotype sharing among donors, it was expected, would be affected by sequencing depth. The study generally estimated greater richness for naive than memory subsets.

The V gene's germline CDR1 is SGHTA and CDR2 FQGTGA. This CDR3 region has 13 residues. V was clipped by 5 bases and J by 8 bases, with 13 bases between them. Naive CD8 populations comprised CD45RO-negative cells positively selected for CCR7, excluding terminally differentiated effector memory CD45RA+ cells. The rearrangement links TRBV7-3 to TRBJ2-1; D is perhaps TRBD2 (6 bases). Sequencing was done on a sample of naive CD8+ T cells sorted from blood. The source is a man under 40 in good health. CDR3: CASSQNGGYEQFF. The CDR3 DNA reads as TGTGCCAGCAGCCAAAATGGGGGGTATGAGCAGTTCTTC.